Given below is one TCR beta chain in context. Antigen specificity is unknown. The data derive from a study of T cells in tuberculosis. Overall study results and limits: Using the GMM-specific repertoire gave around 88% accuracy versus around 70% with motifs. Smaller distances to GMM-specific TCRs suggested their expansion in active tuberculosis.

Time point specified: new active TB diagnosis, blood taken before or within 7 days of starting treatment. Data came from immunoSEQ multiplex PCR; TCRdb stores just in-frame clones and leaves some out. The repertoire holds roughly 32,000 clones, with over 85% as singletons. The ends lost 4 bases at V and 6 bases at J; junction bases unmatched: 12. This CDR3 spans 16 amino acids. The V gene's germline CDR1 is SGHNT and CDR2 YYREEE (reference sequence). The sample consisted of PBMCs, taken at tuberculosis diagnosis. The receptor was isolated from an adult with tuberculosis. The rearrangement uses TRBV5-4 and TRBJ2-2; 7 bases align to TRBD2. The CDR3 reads CASSQEAGNYAGELFF. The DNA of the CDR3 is TGTGCCAGCAGCCAGGAAGCGGGGAATTACGCCGGGGAGCTGTTTTTT.